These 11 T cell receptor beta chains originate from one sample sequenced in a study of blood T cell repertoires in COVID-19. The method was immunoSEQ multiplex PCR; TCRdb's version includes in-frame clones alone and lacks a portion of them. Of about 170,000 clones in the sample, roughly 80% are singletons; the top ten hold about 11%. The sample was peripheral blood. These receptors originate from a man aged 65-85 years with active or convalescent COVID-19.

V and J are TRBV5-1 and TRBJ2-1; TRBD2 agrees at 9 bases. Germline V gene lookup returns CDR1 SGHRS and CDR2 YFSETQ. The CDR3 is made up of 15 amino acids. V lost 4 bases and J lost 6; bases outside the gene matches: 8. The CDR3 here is CASSPPGLASNEQFF. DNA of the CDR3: TGCGCCAGCAGCCCACCCGGACTAGCGTCCAATGAGCAGTTCTTC.

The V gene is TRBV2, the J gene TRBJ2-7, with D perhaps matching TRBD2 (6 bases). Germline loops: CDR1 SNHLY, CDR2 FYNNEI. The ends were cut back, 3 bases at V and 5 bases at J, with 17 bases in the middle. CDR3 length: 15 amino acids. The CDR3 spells CASSEGRESRDEQYF. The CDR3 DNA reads TGTGCCAGCAGTGAGGGACGGGAGTCTCGGGACGAGCAGTACTTC.

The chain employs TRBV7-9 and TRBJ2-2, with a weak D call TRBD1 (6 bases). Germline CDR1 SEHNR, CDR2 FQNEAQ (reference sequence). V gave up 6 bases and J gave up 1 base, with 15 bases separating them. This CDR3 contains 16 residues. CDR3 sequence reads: CASSPGVLRNTGELFF. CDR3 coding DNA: TGTGCCAGCAGTCCAGGGGTGCTGAGGAACACCGGGGAGCTGTTTTTT.

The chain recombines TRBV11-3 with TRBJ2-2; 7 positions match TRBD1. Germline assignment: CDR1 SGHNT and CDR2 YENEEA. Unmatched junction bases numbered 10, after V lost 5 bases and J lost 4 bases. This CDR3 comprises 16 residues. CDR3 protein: CASSPSGQRLTGELFF. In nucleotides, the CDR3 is TGTGCCAGCAGCCCCTCGGGACAGCGTCTCACCGGGGAGCTGTTTTTT.

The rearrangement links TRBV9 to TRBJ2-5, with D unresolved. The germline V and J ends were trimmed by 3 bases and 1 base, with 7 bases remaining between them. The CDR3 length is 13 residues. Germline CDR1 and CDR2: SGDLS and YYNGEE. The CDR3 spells CASSAHPQETQYF. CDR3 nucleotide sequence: TGTGCCAGCAGCGCACACCCCCAAGAGACCCAGTACTTC. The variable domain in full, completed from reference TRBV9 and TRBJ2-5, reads DSGVTQTPKHLITATGQRVTLRCSPRSGDLSVYWYQQSLDQGLQFLIQYYNGEERAKGNILERFSAQQFPDLHSELNLSSLELGDSALYFCASSAHPQETQYFGPGTRLLVL.

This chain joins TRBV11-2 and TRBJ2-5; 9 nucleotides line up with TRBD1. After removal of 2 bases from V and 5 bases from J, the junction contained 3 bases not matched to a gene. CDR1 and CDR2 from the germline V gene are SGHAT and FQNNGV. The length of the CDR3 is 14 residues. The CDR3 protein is CASSLNRGQETQYF. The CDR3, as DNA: TGTGCCAGCAGCTTAAACAGGGGGCAGGAGACCCAGTACTTC.

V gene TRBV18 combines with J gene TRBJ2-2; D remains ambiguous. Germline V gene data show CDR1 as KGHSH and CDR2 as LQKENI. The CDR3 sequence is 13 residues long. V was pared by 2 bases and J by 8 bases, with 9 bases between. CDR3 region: CASSPTGRGELFF. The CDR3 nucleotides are TGTGCCAGCTCACCAACGGGTAGAGGGGAGCTGTTTTTT.

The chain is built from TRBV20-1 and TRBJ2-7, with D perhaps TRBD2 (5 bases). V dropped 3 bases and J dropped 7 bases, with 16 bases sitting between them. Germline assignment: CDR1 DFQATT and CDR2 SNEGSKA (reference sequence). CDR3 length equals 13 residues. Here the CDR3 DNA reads TGCAGTGCTAGTAGAGGCAGCGGTTGGGAGCAGTACTTC. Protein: CSASRGSGWEQYF.

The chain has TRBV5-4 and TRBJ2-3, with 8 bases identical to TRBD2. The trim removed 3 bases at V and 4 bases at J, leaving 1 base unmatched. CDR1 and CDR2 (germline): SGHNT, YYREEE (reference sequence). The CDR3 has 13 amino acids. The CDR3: CASSSGGADTQYF. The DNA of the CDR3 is TGTGCCAGCAGCTCCGGGGGGGCAGATACGCAGTATTTT.

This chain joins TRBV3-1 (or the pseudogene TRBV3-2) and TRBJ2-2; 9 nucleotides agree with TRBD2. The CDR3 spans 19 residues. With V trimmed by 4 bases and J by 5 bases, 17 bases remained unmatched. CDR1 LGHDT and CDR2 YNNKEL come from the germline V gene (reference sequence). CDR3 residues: CASSPGRISGRVGTGELFF. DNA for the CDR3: TGTGCCAGCAGCCCTGGGCGGATTAGCGGGAGAGTGGGTACCGGGGAGCTGTTTTTT.

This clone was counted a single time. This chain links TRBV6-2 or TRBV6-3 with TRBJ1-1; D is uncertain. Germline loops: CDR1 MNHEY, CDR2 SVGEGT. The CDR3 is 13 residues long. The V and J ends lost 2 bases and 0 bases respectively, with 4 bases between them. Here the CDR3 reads CASSYTVNTEAFF. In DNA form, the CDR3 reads TGTGCCAGCAGTTACACGGTGAACACTGAAGCTTTCTTT.